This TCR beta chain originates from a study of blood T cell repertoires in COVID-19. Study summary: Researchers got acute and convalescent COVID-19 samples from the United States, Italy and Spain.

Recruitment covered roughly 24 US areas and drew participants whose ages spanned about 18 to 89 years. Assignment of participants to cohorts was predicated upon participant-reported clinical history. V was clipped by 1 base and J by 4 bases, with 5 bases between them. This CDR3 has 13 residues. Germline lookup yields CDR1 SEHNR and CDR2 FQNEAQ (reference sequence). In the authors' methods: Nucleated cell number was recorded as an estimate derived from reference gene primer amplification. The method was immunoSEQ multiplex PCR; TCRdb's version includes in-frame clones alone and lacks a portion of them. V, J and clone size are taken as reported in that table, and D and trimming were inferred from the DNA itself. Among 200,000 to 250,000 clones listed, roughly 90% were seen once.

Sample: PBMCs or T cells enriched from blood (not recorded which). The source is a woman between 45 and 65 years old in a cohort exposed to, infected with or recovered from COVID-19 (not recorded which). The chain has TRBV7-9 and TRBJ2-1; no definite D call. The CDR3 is CASSLGQYNEQFF. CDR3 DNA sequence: TGTGCCAGCAGCTTAGGTCAGTACAATGAGCAGTTCTTC.